Each of the 30 T cell receptor beta chains below was sequenced from the same sample in a study of regulatory T cells in long-lasting Graves disease. Construction of the TCR beta libraries employed iRepertoire HTBI primers in conjunction with Arm-PCR of CDR3 regions. In TCRdb, the multiplex PCR reads were re-called with MiXCR into one record per CDR3 protein. In the table there are about 420,000 distinct CDR3 sequences, over 15% of which are singletons. The time point is: newly diagnosed GD, antithyroid drugs for less than 3 months. From PBMCs, RNA was extracted and then used to make the TCR library. These sequences were also reported in another study, on T cells in Graves' hyperthyroidism and ophthalmopathy.

The sample was peripheral blood mononuclear cells (PBMCs), taken at new diagnosis, from a patient treated with antithyroid drugs. These receptors originate from a woman under 30 with Graves disease.

Only a few counts were recorded for this clonotype. This chain uses TRBV15 with TRBJ2-1, with a weak D call TRBD2 (6 bases). Germline V CDR1 and CDR2: LNHNV, YYDKDF (reference sequence). V shed 5 bases and J shed 7 bases, with 15 bases lying between them. The CDR3 sequence is 14 residues long. CDR3 loop: CATSVRLVGNEQFF. The CDR3 DNA is TGTGCCACCAGCGTACGACTAGTGGGTAATGAGCAGTTCTTC. Filled out from reference TRBV15 and TRBJ2-1, the complete variable domain reads DAMVIQNPRYQVTQFGKPVTLSCSQTLNHNVMYWYQQKSSQAPKLLFHYYDKDFNNEADTPDNFQSRRPNTSFCFLDIRSPGLGDTAMYLCATSVRLVGNEQFFGPGTRLTVL.

There are many counts of this clonotype. J is TRBJ2-1 and V is TRBV3-1; D unresolved. With 8 bases removed from V and 3 bases from J, the gap between germline ends came to 8 bases. The CDR3 length is 12 residues. CDR1 and CDR2 (germline): LGHDT, YNNKEL (reference sequence). In DNA, the CDR3 is TGTGCCAGCTTAAGCGACTACAATGAGCAGTTCTTC. Translated, it gives CASLSDYNEQFF.

This clonotype has a count of ten or more. V and J are TRBV5-1 and TRBJ2-1; 8 nucleotides align to TRBD2. CDR1 is SGHRS, CDR2 YFSETQ, per germline. The ends lost 4 bases at V and 7 bases at J; junction bases unmatched: 7. The CDR3 is 14 residues long. CDR3 coding DNA: TGCGCCAGCAGCCCCGGGGGGGGCGGGAATGAGCAGTTCTTC. Its translation: CASSPGGGGNEQFF.

This chain links TRBV27 with TRBJ1-5; 7 bases are a match to TRBD1. The CDR3 is made up of 17 amino acids. From germline, CDR1 is MNHEY and CDR2 SMNVEV (reference sequence). The ends lost 8 bases at V and 0 bases at J; junction bases unmatched: 13. The CDR3 here is CASAKGQTDFSNQPQHF. CDR3 DNA: TGTGCCAGCGCGAAGGGACAGACAGACTTTAGCAATCAGCCCCAGCATTTT.

This clonotype showed up many times. The chain couples TRBV20-1 to TRBJ2-7; 11 bases agree with TRBD2. CDR1 is DFQATT and CDR2 is SNEGSKA in the germline V gene (reference sequence). The CDR3 loop spans 13 amino acids. V lost 8 bases, J lost 2 bases, and 5 bases stayed unmatched. Here the CDR3 DNA reads TGCAGTCAAACTAGCGGGAGAGCCTACGAGCAGTACTTC. The encoded protein is CSQTSGRAYEQYF.

This clonotype was observed many times. The gene calls are TRBV20-1 and TRBJ2-5; no clear D. With 3 bases removed from V and 2 bases from J, the gap between germline ends came to 10 bases. This CDR3 is 13 amino acids long. The germline V gene encodes CDR1 DFQATT and CDR2 SNEGSKA (reference sequence). The CDR3 bases are TGCAGTGCTAGTTTGGGTCGGCAAGAGACCCAGTACTTC. It is translated as CSASLGRQETQYF.

This clonotype was found many times. The CDR3 loop reads CASSPGRLAGNTDTQYF. The CDR3 nucleotides read TGCGCCAGCAGCCCTGGGAGACTAGCGGGTAACACAGATACGCAGTATTTT. J is TRBJ2-3 and V is TRBV5-1; 10 positions agree with TRBD2. This CDR3 comprises 17 residues. Germline-derived CDR1 and CDR2 are SGHRS and YFSETQ. The V and J ends lost 4 bases and 2 bases, in that order; junction bases with no gene match: 10.

This chain joins TRBV25-1 and TRBJ2-3; D is possibly TRBD2 (5 bases). The germline V gene encodes CDR1 MGHDK and CDR2 SYGVNS. Deletions cut 4 bases from V and 2 bases from J, with 16 bases between. The CDR3 runs to 16 residues. The CDR3: CASSGQRGLTTDTQYF. DNA for the CDR3: TGTGCCAGCAGTGGCCAGAGAGGACTTACCACAGATACGCAGTATTTT.

CDR3 sequence reads: CASSHSGQGNYGYTF. The CDR3 DNA reads as TGTGCCAGCAGCCACTCTGGACAGGGAAACTATGGCTACACCTTC. The chain recombines TRBV14 with TRBJ1-2, with 8 positions matching TRBD1. Germline V CDR1 and CDR2: SGHDN, FVKESK. With 3 bases clipped from V and 2 bases from J, the junction kept 5 bases outside the gene matches. This CDR3 spans 15 amino acids. The full variable domain, with the rest looked up from reference TRBV14 and TRBJ1-2, is EAGVTQFPSHSVIEKGQTVTLRCDPISGHDNLYWYRRVMGKEIKFLLHFVKESKQDESGMPNNRFLAERTGGTYSTLKVQPAELEDSGVYFCASSHSGQGNYGYTFGSGTRLTVV.

This clonotype was observed at least ten times. The chain has TRBV12-3 or TRBV12-4 and TRBJ2-7, with TRBD1 matching 9 bases. Germline trimming cut 8 bases from V and 6 bases from J; bases unmatched to any gene: 5. This CDR3 comprises 12 residues. In DNA form, the CDR3 reads TGTGCCAGCCGGGACAGGGTTTCCGAGCAGTACTTC. This codes for CASRDRVSEQYF.

This clonotype showed up just a few times. V is TRBV7-8 and J is TRBJ1-1; 10 nucleotides line up with TRBD1. Looked up from germline, CDR1 is SGHVS and CDR2 is FQNEAQ. The CDR3 extends over 18 amino acids. V lost 3 bases and J lost 6; bases outside the gene matches: 16. The CDR3 bases are TGTGCCAGCAGCTTGGTTTTTGGGGGACAGGGGTATCGTCCTGAAGCTTTCTTT. Translation: CASSLVFGGQGYRPEAFF.

The chain links TRBV6-6 to TRBJ1-4; D is unresolved. This CDR3 spans 13 amino acids. V lost 0 bases, J lost 8 bases, and 7 bases lay in between. Germline V CDR1 and CDR2: MNHNY, SVGAGI (reference sequence). The CDR3 loop is CASSYSSVEKLFF. CDR3 sequence (DNA): TGTGCCAGCAGTTACTCGAGTGTGGAAAAACTGTTTTTT.

This clonotype turned up a few times. This sequence joins TRBV5-4 and TRBJ2-7, with TRBD2 as a possible D gene (6 bases). The ends were cut back, 4 bases at V and 3 bases at J, with 11 bases in the middle. This CDR3 is built from 13 residues. The germline gives CDR1 SGHNT, CDR2 YYREEE (reference sequence). The DNA for the CDR3 is TGTGCCAGCAGCCTGCAGGGACTCTACGAGCAGTACTTC. The encoded protein is CASSLQGLYEQYF.

This clonotype showed up many times. V and J are TRBV12-3 or TRBV12-4 and TRBJ2-1; D is undetermined. Near its end, the DNA agrees better with TRBJ2-5, so the J call may be wrong. There are 13 residues in the CDR3. CDR3 residues: CASSGQMVETQYF. In nucleotides, the CDR3 is TGTGCCAGCAGTGGGCAGATGGTGGAGACCCAGTACTTC.

This clonotype was counted ten times or more. V gene TRBV6-1 combines with J gene TRBJ2-7; 10 bases line up with TRBD2. Germline CDR1 reads MNHNS; CDR2 reads SASEGT. V lost 7 bases to trimming and J lost 1 base; unmatched junction nucleotides: 4. There are 14 residues in the CDR3. The DNA of the CDR3 is TGTGCCAGCAAGTCAGCGGGAGGGTCCTACGAGCAGTACTTC. Its translation is CASKSAGGSYEQYF.

This clonotype appeared a few times. The chain is built from TRBV27 and TRBJ2-7; 13 bases match TRBD2. With V trimmed by 8 bases and J by 6 bases, 10 bases remained unmatched. Germline V gene lookup returns CDR1 MNHEY and CDR2 SMNVEV (reference sequence). The length of the CDR3 is 15 residues. CDR3 region: CASGPLAGGRGEQYF. CDR3 DNA sequence: TGTGCCAGCGGCCCACTAGCGGGAGGGCGCGGCGAGCAGTACTTC.

The sample holds many counts of this clonotype. The CDR3, as DNA: TGTGCCAGCAGCAAAGAGGGGTCTGAGCAGTTCTTC. Its translation: CASSKEGSEQFF. The rearrangement links TRBV11-2 to TRBJ2-1; D tentatively reads TRBD1 or TRBD2 (5 bases each). Germline V gene sequence: CDR1 SGHAT, CDR2 FQNNGV. The CDR3 is 12 residues long. Trimming removed 5 bases from V and 9 bases from J, with 11 bases in between. Full variable domain (missing parts from reference TRBV11-2 and TRBJ2-1): EAGVAQSPRYKIIEKRQSVAFWCNPISGHATLYWYQQILGQGPKLLIQFQNNGVVDDSQLPKDRFSAERLKGVDSTLKIQPAKLEDSAVYLCASSKEGSEQFFGPGTRLTVL.

The chain carries TRBV20-1 and TRBJ2-7; a weak D match, TRBD2 (6 bases). CDR1 DFQATT and CDR2 SNEGSKA come from the germline V gene (reference sequence). V gave up 3 bases and J gave up 2 bases, with 14 bases separating them. CDR3 size: 14 residues. CDR3 residues: CSARWRDLTYEQYF. The CDR3 nucleotides are TGCAGTGCTAGGTGGCGGGACCTTACCTACGAGCAGTACTTC.

This clonotype was seen ten or more times. The chain recombines TRBV14 with TRBJ2-1; TRBD2 is a possible D gene (6 bases). CDR1 and CDR2 from the germline V gene are SGHDN and FVKESK. V was shortened by 1 base and J by 6 bases, with 10 bases between the two germline ends. CDR3 length: 14 amino acids. The CDR3 loop reads CASSQGLVFNEQFF. In DNA, the CDR3 is TGTGCCAGCAGCCAAGGACTAGTCTTCAATGAGCAGTTCTTC.

This clonotype was observed many times. The rearrangement joins TRBV7-8 to TRBJ1-5; D may be TRBD1 (5 bases). This CDR3 is built from 16 residues. Trimming pared 3 bases from V and 0 bases from J, leaving 12 bases between. Germline V gene data show CDR1 as SGHVS and CDR2 as FQNEAQ. The CDR3 bases are TGTGCCAGCAGCTTGGTAGGGGTCTATAGCAATCAGCCCCAGCATTTT. Encoded protein: CASSLVGVYSNQPQHF.

As concerns this clonotype: A much larger clone differs by one base, so this may be a read error. This chain links TRBV11-2 with TRBJ2-7, with D tentatively TRBD2 (5 bases). Germline V gives CDR1 SGHAT, CDR2 FQNNGV. This CDR3 has 12 amino acids. The CDR3 protein is CAGSRGPYEQYF. In DNA, the CDR3 is TGTGCCGGCAGCCGGGGTCCCTACGAGCAGTACTTC.

V usage is TRBV6-1 and J usage is TRBJ2-1, with TRBD1 identical over 10 bases. Germline CDR1 reads MNHNS; CDR2 reads SASEGT. The CDR3 consists of 16 residues. Trimming took 8 bases from V and 2 from J; bases not matched to a gene: 9. CDR3 nucleotide sequence: TGTGCCAGCTCTGGACAGGGGGAATCTGCCTACAATGAGCAGTTCTTC. Translated, it gives CASSGQGESAYNEQFF.

This clonotype occurred many times. The chain carries TRBV20-1 and TRBJ2-7; no reliable D call. V was cut by 1 base and J by 4 bases, with 23 bases left in between. There are 17 residues in the CDR3. Germline V gives CDR1 DFQATT, CDR2 SNEGSKA (reference sequence). CDR3 DNA: TGCAGTGCTAGAGGAACCCCCCCTGGTCAGTCGGAATACGAGCAGTACTTC. Translating gives CSARGTPPGQSEYEQYF.

This clonotype was recorded many times. This chain links TRBV29-1 with TRBJ2-5; 7 bases agree with TRBD2. Looked up from germline, CDR1 is SQVTM and CDR2 is ANQGSEA. J lost 3 bases, V lost 5 bases, and 3 bases had no gene match. The CDR3 contains 12 residues. This CDR3 is CSVSGGEETQYF. The CDR3 nucleotides are TGCAGCGTTTCTGGGGGGGAAGAGACCCAGTACTTC.

This chain joins TRBV11-1 and TRBJ2-3, with D perhaps matching TRBD2 (5 bases). This CDR3 contains 16 residues. CDR1 is SGHAT, CDR2 FQDESV, per germline (reference sequence). The germline V and J ends were trimmed by 5 bases and 2 bases, with 17 bases remaining between them. CDR3 coding DNA: TGTGCCAGCAGCGTTGGGAAGCGGCCCCTCACAGATACGCAGTATTTT. Its protein product is CASSVGKRPLTDTQYF.

This clonotype was picked up many times. The chain couples TRBV4-3 to TRBJ2-3, with D uncertain. V lost 1 base and J lost 4, with 9 bases in between. This CDR3 has 14 amino acids. Germline V CDR1 and CDR2: LGHNA, YSLEER. The CDR3 region has the DNA TGCGCCAGCAGCCAAGTGCTAACTGCAGATACGCAGTATTTT. This codes for CASSQVLTADTQYF.

This clonotype was observed a few times. V and J are TRBV5-6 and TRBJ1-3; D unresolved. Germline loops: CDR1 SGHDT, CDR2 YYEEEE. The V gene lost 1 base and the J gene lost 0 bases, with 14 bases spanning the gap. This CDR3 has 17 residues. CDR3 amino acids: CASSLHRTLVSGNTIYF. The CDR3 DNA reads TGTGCCAGCAGCTTGCACCGAACCCTGGTCTCTGGAAACACCATATATTTT.

In this sample, this clonotype turned up many times. The chain uses TRBV7-2 and TRBJ2-3, with TRBD2 matching over 12 bases. The CDR3 covers 15 residues. Germline CDR1 and CDR2: SGHTA and FQGNSA. V trimming: 5 bases; J trimming: 5 bases; junction bases outside the gene matches: 5. The CDR3 nucleotides are TGTGCCAGCAGCCAGACTAGCGGGAGAGGAGATACGCAGTATTTT. Its translation: CASSQTSGRGDTQYF.

This clonotype came up many times. The CDR3 DNA reads TGTGCTCTGACTAGCGGGAGAGGGGGTGAGCAGTTCTTC. Protein sequence: CALTSGRGGEQFF. The V call is TRBV30, the J call TRBJ2-1; 12 bases match TRBD2. The CDR3 has 13 amino acids. The germline gives CDR1 GTSNPN, CDR2 SVGIG (reference sequence).

There are a few counts of this clonotype. V usage is TRBV27 and J usage is TRBJ1-2, with a tentative D call TRBD1 (6 bases). CDR1 MNHEY and CDR2 SMNVEV come from the germline V gene (reference sequence). This CDR3 has 14 amino acids. V was pared by 3 bases and J by 8 bases, with 16 bases between. CDR3 sequence: CASSFIGQKKGYTF. CDR3 DNA: TGTGCCAGCAGTTTCATTGGACAGAAAAAGGGCTACACCTTC.